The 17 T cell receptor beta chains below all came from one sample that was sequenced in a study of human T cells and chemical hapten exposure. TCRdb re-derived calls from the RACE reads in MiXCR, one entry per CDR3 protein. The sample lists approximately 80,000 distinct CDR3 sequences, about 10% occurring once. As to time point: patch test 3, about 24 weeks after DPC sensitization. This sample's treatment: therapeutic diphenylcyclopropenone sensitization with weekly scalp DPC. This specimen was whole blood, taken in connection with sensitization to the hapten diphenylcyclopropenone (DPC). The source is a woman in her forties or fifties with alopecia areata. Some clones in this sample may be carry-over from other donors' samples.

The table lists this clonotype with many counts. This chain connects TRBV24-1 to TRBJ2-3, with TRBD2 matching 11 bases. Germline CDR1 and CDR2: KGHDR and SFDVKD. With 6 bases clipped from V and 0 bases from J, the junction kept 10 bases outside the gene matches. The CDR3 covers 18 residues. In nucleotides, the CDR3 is TGTGCCACCAGTAGCCCCGGGACTAGCGGATCTAGCACAGATACGCAGTATTTT. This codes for CATSSPGTSGSSTDTQYF.

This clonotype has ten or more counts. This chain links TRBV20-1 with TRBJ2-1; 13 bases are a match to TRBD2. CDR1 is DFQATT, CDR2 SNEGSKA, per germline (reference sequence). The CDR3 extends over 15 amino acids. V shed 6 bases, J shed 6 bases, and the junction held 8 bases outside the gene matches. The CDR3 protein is CSARKGTSGINEQFF. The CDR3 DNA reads TGCAGTGCCCGAAAGGGGACTAGCGGGATCAATGAGCAGTTCTTC.

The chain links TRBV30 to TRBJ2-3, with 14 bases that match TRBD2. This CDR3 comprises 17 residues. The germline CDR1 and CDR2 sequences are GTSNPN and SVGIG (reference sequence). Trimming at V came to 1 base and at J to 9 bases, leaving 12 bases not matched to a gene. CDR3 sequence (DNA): TGTGCCTGGAGTGCGGGACTAGCGGGAGCCCCGTCACTGACGCAGTATTTT. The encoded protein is CAWSAGLAGAPSLTQYF. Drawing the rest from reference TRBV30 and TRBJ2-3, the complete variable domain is SQTIHQWPATLVQPVGSPLSLECTVEGTSNPNLYWYRQAAGRGLQLLFYSVGIGQISSEVPQNLSASRPQDRQFILSSKKLLLSDSGFYLCAWSAGLAGAPSLTQYFGPGTRLTVL.

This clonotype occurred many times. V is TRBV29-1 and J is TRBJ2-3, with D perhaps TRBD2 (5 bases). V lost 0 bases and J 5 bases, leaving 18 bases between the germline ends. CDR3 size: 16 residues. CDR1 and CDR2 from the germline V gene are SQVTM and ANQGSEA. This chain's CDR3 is CSVEDLDGVQVDTQYF. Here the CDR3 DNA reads TGCAGCGTTGAAGACCTGGACGGGGTCCAGGTAGATACGCAGTATTTT.

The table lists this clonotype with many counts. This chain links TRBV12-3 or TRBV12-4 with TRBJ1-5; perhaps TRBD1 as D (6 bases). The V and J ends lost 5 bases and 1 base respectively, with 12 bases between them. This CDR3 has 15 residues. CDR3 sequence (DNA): TGTGCCAGCAGTCCACAGGGTGGGAGCAATCAGCCCCAGCATTTT. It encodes CASSPQGGSNQPQHF.

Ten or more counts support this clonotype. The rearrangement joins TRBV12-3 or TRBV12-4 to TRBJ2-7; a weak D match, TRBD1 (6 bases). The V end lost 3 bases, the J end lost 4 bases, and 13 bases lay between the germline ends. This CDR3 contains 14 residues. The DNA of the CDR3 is TGTGCCAGCAGTTTCGCTCAGGGGCCATACGAGCAGTACTTC. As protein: CASSFAQGPYEQYF.

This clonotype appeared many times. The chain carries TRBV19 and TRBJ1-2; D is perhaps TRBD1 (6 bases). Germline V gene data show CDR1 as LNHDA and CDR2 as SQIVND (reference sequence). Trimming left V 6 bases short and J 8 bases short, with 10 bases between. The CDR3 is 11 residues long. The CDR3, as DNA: TGTGCCAGTAGGACAGGCCGGGGCTACACCTTC. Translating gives CASRTGRGYTF.

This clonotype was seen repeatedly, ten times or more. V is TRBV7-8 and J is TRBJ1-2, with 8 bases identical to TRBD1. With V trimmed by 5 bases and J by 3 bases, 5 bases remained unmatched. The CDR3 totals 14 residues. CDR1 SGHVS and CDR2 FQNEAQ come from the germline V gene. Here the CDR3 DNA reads TGTGCCAGCAGCCAGGACAGGGTGGACTATGGCTACACCTTC. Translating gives CASSQDRVDYGYTF.

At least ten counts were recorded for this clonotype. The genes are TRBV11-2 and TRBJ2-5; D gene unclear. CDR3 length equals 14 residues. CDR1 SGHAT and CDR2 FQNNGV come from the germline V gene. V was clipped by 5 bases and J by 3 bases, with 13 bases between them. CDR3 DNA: TGTGCCAGCAGCCTCAAAGGGCCGAAAGAGACCCAGTACTTC. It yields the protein CASSLKGPKETQYF.

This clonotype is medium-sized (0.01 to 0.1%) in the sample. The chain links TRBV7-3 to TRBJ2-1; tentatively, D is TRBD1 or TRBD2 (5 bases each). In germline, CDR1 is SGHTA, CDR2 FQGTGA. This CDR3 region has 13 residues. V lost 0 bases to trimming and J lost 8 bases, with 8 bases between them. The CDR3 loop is CASSLTGTHEQFF. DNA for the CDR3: TGTGCCAGCAGCTTAACTGGGACCCATGAGCAGTTCTTC.

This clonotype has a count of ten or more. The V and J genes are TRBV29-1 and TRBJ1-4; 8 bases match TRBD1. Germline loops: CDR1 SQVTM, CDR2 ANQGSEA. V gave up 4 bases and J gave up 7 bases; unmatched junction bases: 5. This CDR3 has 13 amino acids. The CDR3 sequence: CSVVDRDVEKLFF. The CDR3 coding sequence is TGCAGCGTTGTGGACAGGGACGTTGAAAAACTGTTTTTT.

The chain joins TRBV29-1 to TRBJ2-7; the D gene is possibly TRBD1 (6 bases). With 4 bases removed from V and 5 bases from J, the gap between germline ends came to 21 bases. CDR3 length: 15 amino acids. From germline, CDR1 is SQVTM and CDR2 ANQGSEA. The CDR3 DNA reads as TGCAGCGTTGCCTCAACAGGGTTCTTGAACAACGAGCAGTACTTC. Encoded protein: CSVASTGFLNNEQYF.

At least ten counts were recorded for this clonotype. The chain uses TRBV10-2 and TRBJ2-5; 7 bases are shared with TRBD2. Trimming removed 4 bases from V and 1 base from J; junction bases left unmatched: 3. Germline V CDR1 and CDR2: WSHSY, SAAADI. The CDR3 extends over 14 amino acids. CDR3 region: CASSVIAGQETQYF. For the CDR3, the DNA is TGCGCCAGCAGTGTGATAGCGGGCCAAGAGACCCAGTACTTC.

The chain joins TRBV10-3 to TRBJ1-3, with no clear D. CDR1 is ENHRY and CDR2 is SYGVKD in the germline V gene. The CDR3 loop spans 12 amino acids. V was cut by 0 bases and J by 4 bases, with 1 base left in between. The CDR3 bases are TGTGCCATCAGTGAGTCGGGAAACACCATATATTTT. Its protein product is CAISESGNTIYF.

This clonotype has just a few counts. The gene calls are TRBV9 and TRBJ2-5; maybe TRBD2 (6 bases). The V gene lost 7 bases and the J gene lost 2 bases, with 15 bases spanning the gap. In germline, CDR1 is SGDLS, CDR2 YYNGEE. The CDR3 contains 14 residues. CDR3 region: CASAQGGGQETQYF. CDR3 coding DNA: TGTGCCAGCGCCCAGGGAGGCGGACAAGAGACCCAGTACTTC.

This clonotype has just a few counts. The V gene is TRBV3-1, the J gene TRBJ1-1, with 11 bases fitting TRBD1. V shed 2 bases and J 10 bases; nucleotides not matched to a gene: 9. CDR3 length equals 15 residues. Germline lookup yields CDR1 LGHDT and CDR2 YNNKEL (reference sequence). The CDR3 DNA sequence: TGTGCCAGCAGCCAACGGACAGGGGGCGCGATCGGAGCTTTCTTT. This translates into CASSQRTGGAIGAFF.

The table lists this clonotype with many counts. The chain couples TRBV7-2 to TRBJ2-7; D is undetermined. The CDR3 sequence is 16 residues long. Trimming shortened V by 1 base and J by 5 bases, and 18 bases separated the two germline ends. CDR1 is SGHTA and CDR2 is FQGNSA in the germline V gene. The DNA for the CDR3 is TGTGCCAGCAGCTTAGAAGTGCAGGCTCCTCCCGACGAGCAGTACTTC. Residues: CASSLEVQAPPDEQYF.